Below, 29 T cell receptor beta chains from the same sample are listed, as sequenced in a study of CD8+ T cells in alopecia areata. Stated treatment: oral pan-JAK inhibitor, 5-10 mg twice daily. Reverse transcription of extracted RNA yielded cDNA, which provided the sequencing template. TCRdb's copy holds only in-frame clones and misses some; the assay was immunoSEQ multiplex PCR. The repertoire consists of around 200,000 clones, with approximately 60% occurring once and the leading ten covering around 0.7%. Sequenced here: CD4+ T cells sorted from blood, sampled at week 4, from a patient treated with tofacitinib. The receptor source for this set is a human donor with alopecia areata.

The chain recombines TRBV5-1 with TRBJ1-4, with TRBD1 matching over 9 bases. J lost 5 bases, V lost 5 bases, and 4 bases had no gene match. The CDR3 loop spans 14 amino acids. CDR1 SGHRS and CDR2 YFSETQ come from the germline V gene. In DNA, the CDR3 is TGCGCCAGCAGGTCCGGGACAGGGAATGAAAAACTGTTTTTT. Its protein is CASRSGTGNEKLFF.

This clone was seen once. The CDR3 is CASRWTGVQPQHF. In DNA form, the CDR3 reads TGTGCCAGCAGGTGGACAGGGGTGCAGCCCCAGCATTTT. This chain connects TRBV6-1 to TRBJ1-5, with 9 bases matching TRBD1. After removal of 6 bases from V and 7 bases from J, the junction contained 4 bases not matched to a gene. The CDR3 is 13 residues long. In germline, CDR1 is MNHNS, CDR2 SASEGT.

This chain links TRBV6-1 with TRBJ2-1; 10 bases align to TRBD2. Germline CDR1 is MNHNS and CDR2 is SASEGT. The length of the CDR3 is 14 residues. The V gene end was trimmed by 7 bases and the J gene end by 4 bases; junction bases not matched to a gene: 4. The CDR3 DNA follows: TGTGCCAGCATTGGGACTAGCGCATACAATGAGCAGTTCTTC. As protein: CASIGTSAYNEQFF.

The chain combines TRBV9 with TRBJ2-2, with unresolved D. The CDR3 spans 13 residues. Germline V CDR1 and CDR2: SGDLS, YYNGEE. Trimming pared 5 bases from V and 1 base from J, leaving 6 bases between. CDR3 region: CASRWENTGELFF. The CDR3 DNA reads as TGTGCCAGCAGGTGGGAGAACACCGGGGAGCTGTTTTTT.

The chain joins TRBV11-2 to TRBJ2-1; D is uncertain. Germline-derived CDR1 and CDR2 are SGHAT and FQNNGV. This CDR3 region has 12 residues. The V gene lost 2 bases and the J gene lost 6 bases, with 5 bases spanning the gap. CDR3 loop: CASSLIGNEQFF. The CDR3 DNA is TGTGCCAGCAGCTTAATCGGCAATGAGCAGTTCTTC.

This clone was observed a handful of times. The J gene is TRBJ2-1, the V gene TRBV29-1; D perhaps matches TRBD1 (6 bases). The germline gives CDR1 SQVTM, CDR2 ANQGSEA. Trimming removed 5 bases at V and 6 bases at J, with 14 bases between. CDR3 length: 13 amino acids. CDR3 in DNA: TGCAGCGTTCACAGGGAAGAGTCCAATGAGCAGTTCTTC. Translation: CSVHREESNEQFF.

The CDR3 spells CASSQESGTYNEQFF. The CDR3 DNA reads TGCGCCAGCAGCCAAGAAAGCGGGACCTACAATGAGCAGTTCTTC. This sequence joins TRBV4-3 and TRBJ2-1, with 7 bases aligning to TRBD2. The germline V gene encodes CDR1 LGHNA and CDR2 YSLEER. The CDR3 has 15 amino acids. With V trimmed by 0 bases and J by 2 bases, 1 base remained unmatched.

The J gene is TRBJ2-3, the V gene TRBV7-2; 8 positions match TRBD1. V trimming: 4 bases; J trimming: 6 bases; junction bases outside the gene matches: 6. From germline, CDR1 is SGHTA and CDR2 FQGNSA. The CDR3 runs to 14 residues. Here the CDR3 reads CASSSYRGYDTQYF. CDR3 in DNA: TGTGCCAGCAGCTCATACAGGGGGTACGATACGCAGTATTTT.

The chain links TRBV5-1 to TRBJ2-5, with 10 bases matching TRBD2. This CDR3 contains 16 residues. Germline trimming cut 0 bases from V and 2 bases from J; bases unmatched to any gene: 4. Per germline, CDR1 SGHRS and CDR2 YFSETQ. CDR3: CASSLAGLAIQETQYF. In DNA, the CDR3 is TGCGCCAGCAGCTTGGCGGGACTAGCGATACAAGAGACCCAGTACTTC.

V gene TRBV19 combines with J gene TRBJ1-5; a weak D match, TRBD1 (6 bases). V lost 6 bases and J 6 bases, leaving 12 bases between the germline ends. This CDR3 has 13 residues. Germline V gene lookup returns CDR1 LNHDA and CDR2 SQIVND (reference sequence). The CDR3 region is CASRTGAAQPQHF. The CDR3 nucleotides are TGTGCCAGTAGGACGGGGGCAGCTCAGCCCCAGCATTTT.

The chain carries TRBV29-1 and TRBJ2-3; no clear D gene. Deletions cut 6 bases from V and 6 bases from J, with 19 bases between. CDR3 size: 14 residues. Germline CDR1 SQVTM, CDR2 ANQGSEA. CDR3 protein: CSVLIPSASDTQYF. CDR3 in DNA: TGCAGCGTCCTCATCCCCTCAGCATCGGATACGCAGTATTTT.

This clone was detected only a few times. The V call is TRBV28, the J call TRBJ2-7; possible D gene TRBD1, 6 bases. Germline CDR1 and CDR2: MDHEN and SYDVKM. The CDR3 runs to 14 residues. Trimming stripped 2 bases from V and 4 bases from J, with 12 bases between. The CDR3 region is CASSLDRTRYEQYF. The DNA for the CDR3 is TGTGCCAGCAGTTTAGACAGGACGAGATACGAGCAGTACTTC.

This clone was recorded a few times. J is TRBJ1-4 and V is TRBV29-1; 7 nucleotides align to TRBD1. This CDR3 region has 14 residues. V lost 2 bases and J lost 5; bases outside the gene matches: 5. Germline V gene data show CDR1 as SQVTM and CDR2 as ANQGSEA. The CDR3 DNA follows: TGCAGCGTTGAAATTCGGGACAGAAATGAAAAACTGTTTTTT. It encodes CSVEIRDRNEKLFF.

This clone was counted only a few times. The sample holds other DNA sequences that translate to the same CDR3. The CDR3 DNA reads as TGCAGCGTCGATAGTGGCTACACCTTC. Protein sequence: CSVDSGYTF. The V and J genes are TRBV29-1 and TRBJ1-2, with no clear D. V was cut by 6 bases and J by 7 bases, with 6 bases left in between. This CDR3 comprises 9 residues. The germline V gene encodes CDR1 SQVTM and CDR2 ANQGSEA.

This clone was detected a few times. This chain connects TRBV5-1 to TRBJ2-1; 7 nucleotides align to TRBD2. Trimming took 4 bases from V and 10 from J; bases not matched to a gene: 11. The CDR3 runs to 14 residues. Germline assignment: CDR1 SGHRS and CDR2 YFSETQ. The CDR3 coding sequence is TGCGCCAGCAGCCCGGGACTATCGCAGAGGGAGCAGTTCTTC. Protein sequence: CASSPGLSQREQFF.

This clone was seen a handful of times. The CDR3 loop is CASSEEPSRVIGELFF. In DNA, the CDR3 is TGTGCCAGCAGTGAAGAGCCTTCCAGAGTCATAGGGGAGCTGTTTTTT. The V and J genes are TRBV6-1 and TRBJ2-2, with D hard to call. Germline assignment: CDR1 MNHNS and CDR2 SASEGT. CDR3 length equals 16 residues. With 1 base removed from V and 8 bases from J, the gap between germline ends came to 17 bases.

Written as DNA, the CDR3 is TGCAGCGTTGAAGTGCACAGGGTTGGCACCGGGGAGCTGTTTTTT. As protein: CSVEVHRVGTGELFF. V and J are TRBV29-1 and TRBJ2-2; D may be TRBD1 (6 bases). V was trimmed by 1 base and J by 4 bases, leaving 13 bases between them. The CDR3 sequence is 15 residues long. Per the germline V gene, CDR1 is SQVTM and CDR2 is ANQGSEA.

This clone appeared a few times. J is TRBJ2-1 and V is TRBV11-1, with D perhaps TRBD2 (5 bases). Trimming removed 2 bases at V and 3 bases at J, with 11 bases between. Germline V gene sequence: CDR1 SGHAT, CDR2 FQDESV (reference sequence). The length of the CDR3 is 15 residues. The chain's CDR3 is CASSLRGRSYNEQFF. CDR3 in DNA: TGTGCCAGCAGCTTAAGAGGGCGGAGCTACAATGAGCAGTTCTTC.

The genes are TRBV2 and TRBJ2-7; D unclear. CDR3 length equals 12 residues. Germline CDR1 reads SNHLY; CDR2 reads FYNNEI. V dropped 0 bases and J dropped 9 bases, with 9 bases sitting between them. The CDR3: CASSEAGTSQYF. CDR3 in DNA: TGTGCCAGCAGTGAAGCGGGCACGTCGCAGTACTTC.

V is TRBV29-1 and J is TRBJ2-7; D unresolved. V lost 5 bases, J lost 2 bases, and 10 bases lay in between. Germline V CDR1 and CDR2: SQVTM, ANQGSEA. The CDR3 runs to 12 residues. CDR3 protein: CSVMDGPYEQYF. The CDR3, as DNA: TGCAGCGTTATGGACGGCCCCTACGAGCAGTACTTC.

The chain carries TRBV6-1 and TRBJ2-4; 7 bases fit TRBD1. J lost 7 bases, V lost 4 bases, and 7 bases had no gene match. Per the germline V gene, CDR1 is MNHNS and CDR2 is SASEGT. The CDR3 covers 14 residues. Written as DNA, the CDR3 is TGTGCCAGCAGTGGGACAGGCCCCTGGAACATTCAGTACTTC. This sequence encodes CASSGTGPWNIQYF.

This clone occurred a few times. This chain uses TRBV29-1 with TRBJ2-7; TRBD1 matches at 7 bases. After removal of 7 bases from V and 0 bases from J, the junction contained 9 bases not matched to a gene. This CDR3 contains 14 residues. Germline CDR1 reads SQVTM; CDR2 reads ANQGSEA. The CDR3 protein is CSAAATGSSYEQYF. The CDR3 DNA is TGCAGCGCCGCCGCGACAGGGTCCTCCTACGAGCAGTACTTC.

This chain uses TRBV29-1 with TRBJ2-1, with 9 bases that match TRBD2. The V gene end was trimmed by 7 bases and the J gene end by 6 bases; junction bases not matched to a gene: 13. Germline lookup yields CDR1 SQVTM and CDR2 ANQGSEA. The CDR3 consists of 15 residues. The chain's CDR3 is CSAATGSGRSNEQFF. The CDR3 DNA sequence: TGCAGCGCCGCGACGGGTAGCGGGAGAAGCAATGAGCAGTTCTTC.

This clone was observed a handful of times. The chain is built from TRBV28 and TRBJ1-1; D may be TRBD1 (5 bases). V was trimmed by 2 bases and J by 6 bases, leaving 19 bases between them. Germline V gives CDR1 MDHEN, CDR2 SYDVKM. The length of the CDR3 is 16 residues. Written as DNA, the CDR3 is TGTGCCAGCAGTTTAGGGGGAGTGGAGGGGCTCTCTGAAGCTTTCTTT. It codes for CASSLGGVEGLSEAFF.

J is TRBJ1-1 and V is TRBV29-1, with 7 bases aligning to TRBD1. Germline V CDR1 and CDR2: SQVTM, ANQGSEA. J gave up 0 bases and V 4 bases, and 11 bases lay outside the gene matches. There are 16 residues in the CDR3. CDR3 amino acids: CSVVLAGGGLNTEAFF. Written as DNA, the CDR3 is TGCAGCGTTGTTCTGGCAGGGGGAGGTTTGAACACTGAAGCTTTCTTT.

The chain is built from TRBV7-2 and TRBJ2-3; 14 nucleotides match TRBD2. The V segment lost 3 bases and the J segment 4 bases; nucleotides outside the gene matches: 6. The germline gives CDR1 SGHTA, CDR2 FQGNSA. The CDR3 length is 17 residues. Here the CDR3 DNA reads TGTGCCAGCAGCTTTGGGACTAGCGGGAGAGTGTCAGATACGCAGTATTTT. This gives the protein CASSFGTSGRVSDTQYF.

The DNA for the CDR3 is TGCAGTGCTCTTGCCTACAATGAGCAGTTCTTC. As protein: CSALAYNEQFF. This chain uses TRBV20-1 with TRBJ2-7; D is unclear. The J call may be in error: the DNA end matches TRBJ2-1 better. Germline CDR1 reads DFQATT; CDR2 reads SNEGSKA (reference sequence). The CDR3 totals 11 residues.

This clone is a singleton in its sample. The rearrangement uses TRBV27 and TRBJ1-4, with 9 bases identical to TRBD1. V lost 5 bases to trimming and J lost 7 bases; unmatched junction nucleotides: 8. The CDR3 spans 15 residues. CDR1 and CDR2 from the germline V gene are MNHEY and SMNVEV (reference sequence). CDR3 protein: CASSADRGGGEKLFF. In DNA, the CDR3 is TGTGCCAGCAGTGCGGACAGGGGAGGCGGTGAAAAACTGTTTTTT.

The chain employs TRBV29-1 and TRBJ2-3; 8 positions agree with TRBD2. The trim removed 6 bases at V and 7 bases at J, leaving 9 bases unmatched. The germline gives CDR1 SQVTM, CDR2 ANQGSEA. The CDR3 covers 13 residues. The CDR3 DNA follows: TGCAGCGTCCCGGGGGGGAGGGCGAATACGCAGTATTTT. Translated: CSVPGGRANTQYF.